This T cell receptor (beta chain) was recovered during a study of blood T cells in healthy people across ages. Overall study findings and caveats: It was the long-lived donors that had more naive CD4+ cells and higher diversity than aged donors. The authors considered diversity estimates from one million T cells to be underestimates.

Germline-derived CDR1 and CDR2 are LNHNV and YYDKDF (reference sequence). This CDR3 spans 14 amino acids. The ends were cut back, 0 bases at V and 4 bases at J, with 9 bases in the middle. With a J-beta primer mix and a sample-barcoded 5' primer, a second PCR ran roughly 6 to 11 cycles. Each cDNA molecule was tagged by a template-switch adaptor that had 12 random nucleotides. TCRdb reanalysed the 5' RACE reads using MiXCR and keeps one entry per CDR3 protein. The table has under 850,000 distinct CDR3 sequences, around 36% seen once; the top ten hold roughly 13%. This clonotype was counted at least ten times. Its antigen is unidentified.

The clonotype comes from a man in his late teens or twenties in good health. Sample: blood. This chain joins TRBV15 and TRBJ1-2, with D perhaps matching TRBD1 (5 bases). CDR3 nucleotides: TGTGCCACCAGCAGAGATGGGGGGAGCTATGGCTACACCTTC. The encoded protein is CATSRDGGSYGYTF.